These T cell receptor beta chains were read from a single sample in a study of identical twins. TCRdb itself ran the 5' RACE reads through MiXCR, one entry per CDR3 protein. The sample records 230,000 or so distinct CDR3 sequences, about 8.5% being singletons. The same sample was also used in a study of yellow fever vaccine responses in identical twins.

Sequenced: CD8+ T cells sorted from blood. These TCRs come from a woman younger than 30 in good health. The CDR3 runs from the conserved cysteine through the conserved F or W. The order of the fields is D gene, clone size, V gene, J gene, CDR3 protein, CDR3 DNA. The D gene is left open where the match is weak. Part of the rows lack a size; the others show once, few, many or a class for expanded clones.

D gene: -
clone size: -
V gene: TRBV5-1
J gene: TRBJ2-3
CDR3 protein: CASSPLDEDTQYF
CDR3 DNA: TGCGCCAGCAGTCCCCTGGACGAGGATACGCAGTATTTT

D gene: -
clone size: -
V gene: TRBV29-1
J gene: TRBJ2-2
CDR3 protein: CSVEARGEGNTGELFF
CDR3 DNA: TGCAGCGTTGAAGCCCGAGGGGAAGGGAACACCGGGGAGCTGTTTTTT

D gene: -
clone size: many
V gene: TRBV25-1
J gene: TRBJ2-1
CDR3 protein: CASGETRNEQFF
CDR3 DNA: TGTGCCAGCGGGGAGACTAGGAATGAGCAGTTCTTC

D gene: TRBD1
clone size: few
V gene: TRBV27
J gene: TRBJ1-5
CDR3 protein: CASSLSSGGQPQHF
CDR3 DNA: TGTGCCAGCAGTTTATCGTCAGGGGGTCAGCCCCAGCATTTT

D gene: TRBD1
clone size: few
V gene: TRBV10-1
J gene: TRBJ2-1
CDR3 protein: CASSEVRTGLSNEQFF
CDR3 DNA: TGCGCCAGCAGTGAAGTTAGGACAGGCCTATCGAATGAGCAGTTCTTC

D gene: TRBD2
clone size: few
V gene: TRBV28
J gene: TRBJ2-3
CDR3 protein: CASSSRLAGLTDTQYF
CDR3 DNA: TGTGCCAGCAGTTCCCGACTAGCGGGACTCACAGATACGCAGTATTTT

D gene: TRBD1
clone size: few
V gene: TRBV4-3
J gene: TRBJ2-3
CDR3 protein: CASSQSGGGLSTDTQYF
CDR3 DNA: TGCGCCAGCAGCCAGTCAGGGGGCGGCTTGAGTACAGATACGCAGTATTTT

D gene: -
clone size: -
V gene: TRBV5-1
J gene: TRBJ2-5
CDR3 protein: CASSLPGDLGYQETQYF
CDR3 DNA: TGCGCCAGCAGCCTGCCGGGGGACCTAGGGTACCAAGAGACCCAGTACTTC

D gene: -
clone size: many
V gene: TRBV5-1
J gene: TRBJ2-5
CDR3 protein: CASSPGTNQETQYF
CDR3 DNA: TGCGCCAGCAGCCCGGGGACAAACCAAGAGACCCAGTACTTC

D gene: -
clone size: -
V gene: TRBV4-3
J gene: TRBJ2-2
CDR3 protein: CASSQGSGGPVTGELFF
CDR3 DNA: TGCGCCAGCAGCCAAGGGTCCGGAGGGCCGGTCACCGGGGAGCTGTTTTTT

D gene: -
clone size: many
V gene: TRBV2
J gene: TRBJ2-5
CDR3 protein: CASTQETQYF
CDR3 DNA: TGTGCCAGCACCCAAGAGACCCAGTACTTC

D gene: -
clone size: few
V gene: TRBV6-2/TRBV6-3
J gene: TRBJ2-6
CDR3 protein: CASSYRELDRSGANVLTF
CDR3 DNA: TGTGCCAGCAGTTACCGCGAGCTTGACCGCTCTGGGGCCAACGTCCTGACTTTC

D gene: -
clone size: -
V gene: TRBV6-1
J gene: TRBJ2-6
CDR3 protein: CASSDPWKTSGANVLTF
CDR3 DNA: TGTGCCAGCAGCGACCCCTGGAAGACCTCTGGGGCCAACGTCCTGACTTTC

D gene: -
clone size: -
V gene: TRBV20-1
J gene: TRBJ1-2
CDR3 protein: CCARGGFEKSGSYGYTF
CDR3 DNA: TGCTGTGCTAGAGGAGGGTTTGAAAAGTCAGGTAGCTATGGCTACACCTTC

D gene: TRBD1
clone size: few
V gene: TRBV10-3
J gene: TRBJ2-7
CDR3 protein: CAIRDRSSNNYEQYF
CDR3 DNA: TGTGCCATCCGGGACAGGTCATCCAATAACTACGAGCAGTACTTC

D gene: -
clone size: few
V gene: TRBV6-5
J gene: TRBJ2-7
CDR3 protein: CASSYAGTGTYEQYF
CDR3 DNA: TGTGCCAGCAGTTACGCCGGCACAGGGACCTACGAGCAGTACTTC

D gene: TRBD2
clone size: once
V gene: TRBV20-1
J gene: TRBJ2-7
CDR3 protein: CSARSSSLAAGLDHEQYF
CDR3 DNA: TGCAGTGCTAGGTCCAGTAGCCTAGCAGCGGGGTTAGACCACGAGCAGTACTTC

D gene: -
clone size: few
V gene: TRBV24-1
J gene: TRBJ2-5
CDR3 protein: CATSEPSRSLNQETQYF
CDR3 DNA: TGTGCCACCAGTGAGCCTAGCAGAAGCCTTAACCAAGAGACCCAGTACTTC

D gene: -
clone size: -
V gene: TRBV2
J gene: TRBJ2-7
CDR3 protein: CASRSGHLIYEQYF
CDR3 DNA: TGTGCCAGCAGATCGGGACACCTTATCTACGAGCAGTACTTC

D gene: -
clone size: many
V gene: TRBV7-3
J gene: TRBJ2-2
CDR3 protein: CAIRTLGTGELFF
CDR3 DNA: TGTGCCATACGGACACTGGGGACCGGGGAGCTGTTTTTT

D gene: -
clone size: -
V gene: TRBV11-2
J gene: TRBJ2-5
CDR3 protein: CASSHTGAPLGGTQYF
CDR3 DNA: TGTGCCAGCAGCCATACCGGGGCCCCGTTGGGAGGGACCCAGTACTTC

D gene: -
clone size: few
V gene: TRBV29-1
J gene: TRBJ2-3
CDR3 protein: CSVEVMVLAQHPDTQYF
CDR3 DNA: TGCAGCGTTGAGGTGATGGTTTTAGCCCAACACCCAGATACGCAGTATTTT

D gene: -
clone size: many
V gene: TRBV7-3
J gene: TRBJ2-1
CDR3 protein: CASSLGGPNEQFF
CDR3 DNA: TGTGCCAGCAGCTTGGGTGGGCCCAATGAGCAGTTCTTC

D gene: -
clone size: -
V gene: TRBV29-1
J gene: TRBJ2-5
CDR3 protein: CSVAWRGETQYF
CDR3 DNA: TGCAGCGTTGCTTGGCGAGGAGAGACCCAGTACTTC

D gene: -
clone size: -
V gene: TRBV20-1
J gene: TRBJ1-6
CDR3 protein: CSANGGGPLHF
CDR3 DNA: TGCAGTGCTAATGGGGGTGGTCCCCTCCACTTT

D gene: -
clone size: -
V gene: TRBV27
J gene: TRBJ2-7
CDR3 protein: CASRKSSYEQYF
CDR3 DNA: TGTGCCAGCAGGAAGAGCTCCTACGAGCAGTACTTC

D gene: -
clone size: few
V gene: TRBV9
J gene: TRBJ2-1
CDR3 protein: CASSVSSRGAYEQFF
CDR3 DNA: TGTGCCAGCAGCGTATCTAGCCGGGGGGCCTATGAGCAGTTCTTC

D gene: TRBD2
clone size: -
V gene: TRBV7-8
J gene: TRBJ2-1
CDR3 protein: CASSSRLAGGLYNEQFF
CDR3 DNA: TGTGCCAGCAGCTCCCGACTAGCGGGGGGGCTTTACAATGAGCAGTTCTTC

D gene: -
clone size: few
V gene: TRBV28
J gene: TRBJ2-7
CDR3 protein: CASSLAQPDYEQYF
CDR3 DNA: TGTGCCAGCAGTTTAGCTCAGCCCGACTACGAGCAGTACTTC

D gene: -
clone size: few
V gene: TRBV6-2/TRBV6-3
J gene: TRBJ2-5
CDR3 protein: CASSYSSTEPGWETQYF
CDR3 DNA: TGTGCCAGCAGTTACTCTTCGACTGAACCTGGATGGGAGACCCAGTACTTC

D gene: -
clone size: many
V gene: TRBV27
J gene: TRBJ2-5
CDR3 protein: CASSPYGTAGETQYF
CDR3 DNA: TGTGCCAGCAGTCCTTACGGGACAGCGGGAGAGACCCAGTACTTC

D gene: TRBD2
clone size: few
V gene: TRBV7-9
J gene: TRBJ2-3
CDR3 protein: CASSLPGGGTDTQYF
CDR3 DNA: TGTGCCAGCAGCTTACCGGGAGGCGGCACAGATACGCAGTATTTT

D gene: -
clone size: -
V gene: TRBV7-2
J gene: TRBJ2-7
CDR3 protein: CASTHPQSYEQYF
CDR3 DNA: TGTGCCAGCACCCACCCTCAGTCCTACGAGCAGTACTTC

D gene: -
clone size: few
V gene: TRBV11-2
J gene: TRBJ2-3
CDR3 protein: CASSFALWASDTQYF
CDR3 DNA: TGTGCCAGCAGCTTCGCCCTTTGGGCGTCAGATACGCAGTATTTT

D gene: TRBD1
clone size: -
V gene: TRBV25-1
J gene: TRBJ1-1
CDR3 protein: CASSRGGMNTEAFF
CDR3 DNA: TGTGCCAGCAGTCGAGGGGGCATGAACACTGAAGCTTTCTTT

D gene: -
clone size: few
V gene: TRBV5-1
J gene: TRBJ2-5
CDR3 protein: CASSLEGGQETQYF
CDR3 DNA: TGCGCCAGCAGCTTGGAGGGGGGGCAAGAGACCCAGTACTTC

D gene: TRBD1
clone size: many
V gene: TRBV25-1
J gene: TRBJ1-2
CDR3 protein: CASSYPGGNYGYTF
CDR3 DNA: TGTGCCAGCAGTTATCCAGGGGGCAACTATGGCTACACCTTC

D gene: -
clone size: many
V gene: TRBV28
J gene: TRBJ2-1
CDR3 protein: CASSLGEQFF
CDR3 DNA: TGTGCCAGCAGTTTAGGTGAGCAGTTCTTC

D gene: TRBD2
clone size: few
V gene: TRBV4-3
J gene: TRBJ2-1
CDR3 protein: CASSLTSGVYNEQFF
CDR3 DNA: TGCGCCAGCAGCCTTACTAGCGGGGTATACAATGAGCAGTTCTTC

D gene: -
clone size: many
V gene: TRBV6-5
J gene: TRBJ2-3
CDR3 protein: CASSYSVAGFTDTQYF
CDR3 DNA: TGTGCCAGCAGTTACTCTGTGGCGGGGTTCACAGATACGCAGTATTTT

D gene: -
clone size: -
V gene: TRBV24-1
J gene: TRBJ2-1
CDR3 protein: CATSDFRQGSAYNEQFF
CDR3 DNA: TGTGCCACCAGTGATTTCCGTCAAGGGAGTGCCTACAATGAGCAGTTCTTC

D gene: -
clone size: few
V gene: TRBV27
J gene: TRBJ2-7
CDR3 protein: CASSLSRQIEQYF
CDR3 DNA: TGTGCCAGCAGTTTATCGAGGCAGATCGAGCAGTACTTC

D gene: TRBD2
clone size: -
V gene: TRBV20-1
J gene: TRBJ2-3
CDR3 protein: CSAGLIAGGPGSGTDTQYF
CDR3 DNA: TGCAGTGCTGGACTCATAGCGGGGGGTCCCGGGTCTGGCACAGATACGCAGTATTTT

D gene: TRBD1
clone size: few
V gene: TRBV2
J gene: TRBJ2-7
CDR3 protein: CASSAGQDHYEQYF
CDR3 DNA: TGTGCCAGCAGTGCCGGACAGGATCACTACGAGCAGTACTTC

D gene: -
clone size: few
V gene: TRBV12-3/TRBV12-4
J gene: TRBJ2-3
CDR3 protein: CASSFLATEDTQYF
CDR3 DNA: TGTGCCAGCAGTTTTCTAGCTACCGAAGATACGCAGTATTTT

D gene: -
clone size: many
V gene: TRBV7-9
J gene: TRBJ2-3
CDR3 protein: CASSLPGSTDTQYF
CDR3 DNA: TGTGCCAGCAGCCTGCCGGGCAGCACAGATACGCAGTATTTT

D gene: -
clone size: many
V gene: TRBV29-1
J gene: TRBJ1-1
CDR3 protein: CSVEFHYAEAFF
CDR3 DNA: TGCAGCGTTGAATTCCACTATGCCGAAGCTTTCTTT

D gene: -
clone size: few
V gene: TRBV28
J gene: TRBJ1-4
CDR3 protein: CASSSSWSPTNEKLFF
CDR3 DNA: TGTGCCAGCAGTTCCTCCTGGTCCCCAACTAATGAAAAACTGTTTTTT

D gene: TRBD2
clone size: many
V gene: TRBV12-3/TRBV12-4
J gene: TRBJ2-3
CDR3 protein: CASSLLAGGLGDTQYF
CDR3 DNA: TGTGCCAGCAGCTTACTAGCGGGGGGGCTTGGAGATACGCAGTATTTT

D gene: -
clone size: -
V gene: TRBV5-5
J gene: TRBJ2-7
CDR3 protein: CASSSLWTSSYEQYF
CDR3 DNA: TGTGCCAGCAGCTCCCTCTGGACGTCTTCCTACGAGCAGTACTTC

D gene: -
clone size: -
V gene: TRBV3-1
J gene: TRBJ2-7
CDR3 protein: CASSQDDLYEQYF
CDR3 DNA: TGTGCCAGCAGCCAAGATGACCTCTACGAGCAGTACTTC

D gene: TRBD2
clone size: -
V gene: TRBV20-1
J gene: TRBJ2-7
CDR3 protein: CSARGGLALRDFYEQYF
CDR3 DNA: TGCAGTGCTAGAGGGGGACTAGCCTTGCGTGATTTCTACGAGCAGTACTTC

D gene: -
clone size: many
V gene: TRBV12-3/TRBV12-4
J gene: TRBJ2-5
CDR3 protein: CASSTGNLQETQYF
CDR3 DNA: TGTGCCAGCAGCACAGGTAACCTCCAAGAGACCCAGTACTTC